This TCR beta chain was obtained from a study of blood T cell repertoires in COVID-19. Study-level information: Donors in the United States, Italy and Spain gave samples during acute or convalescent COVID-19. T cells, B-cell-depleted T cells, or PBMCs supplied cDNA or gDNA.

Methods used by the authors: Cell counts per sample came from amplifying reference gene primers. TCRdb's table, derived via immunoSEQ multiplex PCR, lists solely in-frame clones and lacks some. V, J and clone size derive from that table, while D and trimming were established from the DNA sequence. Of approximately 200,000 clones listed, around 81% are singletons. This clone turned up a few times. Germline V gives CDR1 SGHNT, CDR2 YYREEE (reference sequence). This CDR3 contains 18 residues. With 4 bases clipped from V and 0 bases from J, the junction kept 13 bases outside the gene matches. This clonotype originated in a woman aged 55-69 years with acute or convalescent COVID-19. Sequencing was performed on peripheral blood. The gene calls are TRBV5-4 and TRBJ2-7; 10 bases match TRBD1. The CDR3 spells CASSQTGTGAKISYEQYF. CDR3 nucleotide sequence: TGTGCCAGCAGCCAAACCGGGACAGGGGCGAAAATCTCCTACGAGCAGTACTTC.